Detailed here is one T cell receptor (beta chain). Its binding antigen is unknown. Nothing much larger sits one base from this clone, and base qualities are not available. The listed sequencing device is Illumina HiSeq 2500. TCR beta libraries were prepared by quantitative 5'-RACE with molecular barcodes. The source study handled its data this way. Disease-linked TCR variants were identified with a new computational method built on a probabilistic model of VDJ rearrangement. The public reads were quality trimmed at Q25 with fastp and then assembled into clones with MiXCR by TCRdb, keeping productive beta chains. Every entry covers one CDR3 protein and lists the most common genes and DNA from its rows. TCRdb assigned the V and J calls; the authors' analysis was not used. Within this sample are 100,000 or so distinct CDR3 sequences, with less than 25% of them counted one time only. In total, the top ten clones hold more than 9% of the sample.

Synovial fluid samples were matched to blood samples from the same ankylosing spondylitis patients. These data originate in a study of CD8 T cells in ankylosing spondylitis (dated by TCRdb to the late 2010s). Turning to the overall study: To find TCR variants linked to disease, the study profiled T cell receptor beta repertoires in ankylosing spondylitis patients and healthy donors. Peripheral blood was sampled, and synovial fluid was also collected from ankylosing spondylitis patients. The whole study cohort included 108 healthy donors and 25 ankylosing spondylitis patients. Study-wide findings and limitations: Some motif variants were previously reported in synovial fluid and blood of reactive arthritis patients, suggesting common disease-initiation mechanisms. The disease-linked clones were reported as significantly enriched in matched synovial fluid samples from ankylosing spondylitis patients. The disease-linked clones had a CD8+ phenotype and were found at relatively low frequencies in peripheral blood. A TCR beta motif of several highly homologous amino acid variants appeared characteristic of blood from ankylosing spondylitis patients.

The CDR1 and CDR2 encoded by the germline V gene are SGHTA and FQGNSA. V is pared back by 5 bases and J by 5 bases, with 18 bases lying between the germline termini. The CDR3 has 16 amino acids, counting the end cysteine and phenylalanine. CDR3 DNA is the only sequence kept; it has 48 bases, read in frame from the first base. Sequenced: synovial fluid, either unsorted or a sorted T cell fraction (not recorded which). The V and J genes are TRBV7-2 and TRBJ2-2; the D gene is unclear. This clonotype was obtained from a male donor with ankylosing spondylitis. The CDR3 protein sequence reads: CASSPLETQLTGELFF. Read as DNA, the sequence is TGTGCCAGCAGCCCCCTTGAGACCCAGCTAACCGGGGAGCTGTTTTTT.